Presented here are 10 T cell receptor beta chains from one specimen sequenced in a study of CD8 T cells in Susac syndrome. cDNA came from about 0.5 to 1 ug RNA primed by random hexamers. TCRdb re-called the immunoSEQ multiplex PCR reads with MiXCR, one entry per CDR3 protein. There are about 180,000 distinct CDR3 sequences in the sample; 85% to 95% occur only once, and approximately 0.11% lies in the top ten. The material sequenced was CD4+ T cells from PBMCs. The receptors were sampled from a human donor with Susac syndrome.

The J gene is TRBJ2-2, the V gene TRBV12-3 or TRBV12-4; 10 nucleotides align to TRBD2. The V gene end was trimmed by 7 bases and the J gene end by 7 bases; junction bases not matched to a gene: 9. The CDR3 contains 15 residues. The CDR3 bases are TGTGCCAGCAAACAGAGCGGGGGGGCTTTCGGGGAGCTGTTTTTT. Its translation: CASKQSGGAFGELFF.

The rearrangement links TRBV7-2 to TRBJ2-1, with 12 bases fitting TRBD2. Germline V lookup: CDR1 SGHTA, CDR2 FQGNSA. The junction had 9 bases not matched to a gene; V was cut back by 5 bases and J by 4 bases. The CDR3 consists of 17 residues. In nucleotides, the CDR3 is TGTGCCAGCAGCCCTCCGCGGGGACTAGCGGGTTACAATGAGCAGTTCTTC. Its protein is CASSPPRGLAGYNEQFF.

The genes are TRBV7-9 and TRBJ1-5, with a tentative D call TRBD1 (6 bases). V was shortened by 1 base and J by 7 bases, with 14 bases between the two germline ends. Germline V lookup: CDR1 SEHNR, CDR2 FQNEAQ (reference sequence). CDR3 length: 15 amino acids. CDR3 nucleotides: TGTGCCAGCAGCTTAGGGGCTTCTAGGGGGCAGCCCCAGCATTTT. Protein: CASSLGASRGQPQHF.

This rearrangement joins TRBV29-1 to TRBJ1-2, with D perhaps matching TRBD1 (6 bases). Trimming cost V 2 bases and J 4 bases, with 8 bases left between them. The CDR3 is 12 residues long. Germline loops: CDR1 SQVTM, CDR2 ANQGSEA. The CDR3 sequence is CSVETGSYGYTF. CDR3 bases: TGCAGCGTTGAAACAGGGTCCTATGGCTACACCTTC.

This sequence joins TRBV29-1 and TRBJ2-3, with D possibly being TRBD2 (6 bases). Germline CDR1 SQVTM, CDR2 ANQGSEA. The CDR3 contains 12 residues. With 7 bases removed from V and 1 base from J, the gap between germline ends came to 9 bases. The CDR3 nucleotides are TGCAGCGCTAGCGACGGCACAGATACGCAGTATTTT. This encodes CSASDGTDTQYF.

CDR3 loop: CSAEGDRGETQYF. The CDR3 DNA sequence: TGCAGCGCCGAAGGGGACCGTGGGGAGACCCAGTACTTC. This sequence joins TRBV29-1 and TRBJ2-5; D is possibly TRBD1 or TRBD2 (5 bases each). The V end lost 7 bases, the J end lost 5 bases, and 17 bases lay between the germline ends. The length of the CDR3 is 13 residues. Per the germline V gene, CDR1 is SQVTM and CDR2 is ANQGSEA.

The chain carries TRBV7-9 and TRBJ1-2; possible D gene TRBD1, 5 bases. The V end was cut by 5 bases, the J end by 4 bases, with 26 bases between. This CDR3 spans 18 amino acids. CDR1 is SEHNR and CDR2 is FQNEAQ in the germline V gene (reference sequence). The DNA of the CDR3 is TGTGCCAGCAGCATCCGGGGGGACGGAGTCGATAGCGTCTATGGCTACACCTTC. This encodes CASSIRGDGVDSVYGYTF. The whole variable domain, filled in from reference TRBV7-9 and TRBJ1-2, reads DTGVSQNPRHKITKRGQNVTFRCDPISEHNRLYWYRQTLGQGPEFLTYFQNEAQLEKSRLLSDRFSAERPKGSFSTLEIQRTEQGDSAMYLCASSIRGDGVDSVYGYTFGSGTRLTVV.

The V gene is TRBV5-1, the J gene TRBJ2-5, with 13 bases lining up with TRBD2. J was trimmed by 3 bases and V by 6 bases; bases with no gene match: 5. The CDR3 contains 15 residues. Germline CDR1 SGHRS, CDR2 YFSETQ. The CDR3, as DNA: TGCGCCAGCACCCAGGGGACTAGCGGGGAAGAGACCCAGTACTTC. Translated, it gives CASTQGTSGEETQYF. Full variable domain (rest looked up from reference TRBV5-1 and TRBJ2-5): KAGVTQTPRYLIKTRGQQVTLSCSPISGHRSVSWYQQTPGQGLQFLFEYFSETQRNKGNFPGRFSGRQFSNSRSEMNVSTLELGDSALYLCASTQGTSGEETQYFGPGTRLLVL.

This chain links TRBV12-3 or TRBV12-4 with TRBJ2-3; TRBD1 is a possible D gene (5 bases). This CDR3 contains 16 residues. V was clipped by 2 bases and J by 1 base, with 13 bases between them. The CDR3 DNA is TGTGCCAGCAGTTTACGCCCCAGGGTCGGCACAGATACGCAGTATTTT. This codes for CASSLRPRVGTDTQYF.

The count of this clonotype is one. The chain couples TRBV3-1 to TRBJ2-7; D gene uncertain. V gave up 1 base and J gave up 4 bases, with 8 bases separating them. The CDR3 sequence is 13 residues long. Germline lookup yields CDR1 LGHDT and CDR2 YNNKEL (reference sequence). The DNA for the CDR3 is TGTGCCAGCAGCCAAGGACTGAAATACGAGCAGTACTTC. This encodes CASSQGLKYEQYF.